This is a list of T cell receptor beta chains from one sample in a study of T-cell reconstitution after alpha-beta-depleted transplantation in children. TCRdb re-called the PCR reads with MiXCR, one entry per CDR3 protein. The sample lists fewer than 550,000 distinct CDR3 sequences, roughly 16% occurring once. The sequences come from PBMCs, mostly from graft donor cells, collected 360 days after TCRalphabeta/CD19-depleted stem cell transplant. Receptors were obtained from a boy under two years old who had a stem cell transplant for Wiskott-Aldrich syndrome, so the T cells may come from the graft donor. The CDR3 runs from the conserved cysteine through the conserved F or W. The D gene is left open where the match is weak. Size values are once, few and many counts, or a class for expanded clones, and some rows have none.

>TRBV7-9|.|.|TRBJ2-7
TGTGCCAGCAGCTTCGGTTGGAGCTCCTACGAGCAGTACTTC
CASSFGWSSYEQYF
>TRBV5-1|few|TRBD2|TRBJ2-1
TGCGCCAGCAGCTCGCCTGTCCTAGCGGGAAATGAGCAGTTCTTC
CASSSPVLAGNEQFF
>TRBV5-1|few|TRBD1|TRBJ2-3
TGCGCCAGCAGAAACCGGGACAGGGGCACAGATACGCAGTATTTT
CASRNRDRGTDTQYF
>TRBV4-3|.|TRBD2|TRBJ2-3
TGCGCCAGCAGCCAAGATTGGACTAGCGGGAGGTCCGGGGATACGCAGTATTTT
CASSQDWTSGRSGDTQYF
>TRBV2|.|.|TRBJ2-1
TGTGCCAGCAGGGCAGGGGGGACTCTATTCCATGAGCAGTTCTTC
CASRAGGTLFHEQFF
>TRBV4-3|few|TRBD2|TRBJ2-3
TGCGCCAGCAGCCAAGTTTTCTGGGAGGAGCGGGAGGAAGATACGCAGTATTTT
CASSQVFWEEREEDTQYF
>TRBV6-2/TRBV6-3|few|.|TRBJ2-4
TGTGCGGCCAGCGGCAGGTCAAACATTCAGTACTTC
CAASGRSNIQYF
>TRBV4-3|.|TRBD1|TRBJ2-5
TGCGCCAGCAGCCAGATAATTGGGACAGAGAAGGAAGAGACCCAGTACTTC
CASSQIIGTEKEETQYF
>TRBV4-1|.|TRBD2|TRBJ2-7
TGCGCCAGCAGCCTGAGCGGGGGCTACTACGAGCAGTACTTC
CASSLSGGYYEQYF
>TRBV4-3|few|.|TRBJ2-3
TGCGCCAGCAGCCAACCCGGGGCAGGGACAGATACGCAGTATTTT
CASSQPGAGTDTQYF
>TRBV27|many|.|TRBJ2-2
TGTGCCAGCAGTTTCGGGGCTGGGACCGGGGAGCTGTTTTTT
CASSFGAGTGELFF
>TRBV24-1|few|TRBD2|TRBJ2-5
TGTGCCACCAGTCACACCTTTGGGACTAGCGGGATGGAGACCCAGTACTTC
CATSHTFGTSGMETQYF
>TRBV5-1|.|TRBD1|TRBJ1-4
TGCGCCAGCAGCGAACAGGGGTTCGAAAAACTGTTTTTT
CASSEQGFEKLFF
>TRBV7-9|.|TRBD2|TRBJ2-1
TGTGCCAGCAGCCATGGGGGGACTAGCGGCGAGAGTCAGCAGTTCTTC
CASSHGGTSGESQQFF
>TRBV12-3/TRBV12-4|.|TRBD1|TRBJ2-7
TGTGCCAGCAGTCACCAGACAGGGCCCTACGAGCAGTACTTC
CASSHQTGPYEQYF
>TRBV4-2|.|.|TRBJ2-2
TGTGCCAGCAGCCAAGGGGCCGGGGTCGGGGAGCTGTTTTTT
CASSQGAGVGELFF
>TRBV12-3/TRBV12-4|few|TRBD2|TRBJ2-1
TGTGCCAGCAGGTGGGGACTAGATCAGTTCTTC
CASRWGLDQFF
>TRBV4-3|many|TRBD2|TRBJ2-7
TGCGCCAGCAGCCAAGAGTGGGGGGGTATGTACGAGCAGTACTTC
CASSQEWGGMYEQYF
>TRBV12-3/TRBV12-4|few|.|TRBJ1-5
TGTGCCAGCAGTTTTAAACTAGGCAATCAGCCCCAGCATTTT
CASSFKLGNQPQHF
>TRBV19|.|.|TRBJ2-3
TGTGCCAGTAGGTTGGGTTCGGCGCAGTATTTT
CASRLGSAQYF
>TRBV5-1|few|TRBD2|TRBJ2-1
TGCGCCAGCACCCCAACCCGGACTAGCGGATACAATGAGCAGTTCTTC
CASTPTRTSGYNEQFF
>TRBV7-8|.|TRBD2|TRBJ2-1
TGTGCCAGCAGCCCTCCATTGGCGGGAGAGCCTTACAATGAGCAGTTCTTC
CASSPPLAGEPYNEQFF
>TRBV20-1|.|.|TRBJ2-7
TGCAGTGCTAGAGGAGGGCCTTACGAGCAGTACTTC
CSARGGPYEQYF
>TRBV2|.|TRBD2|TRBJ2-7
TGTGCCAGCAGTCTTCCTAGCGGGAGGAACGAGCAGTACTTC
CASSLPSGRNEQYF
>TRBV12-3/TRBV12-4|few|.|TRBJ1-1
TGTGCCAGCAGTGCGCGGGATAAGGGGAACACTGAAGCTTTCTTT
CASSARDKGNTEAFF
>TRBV7-6|few|.|TRBJ2-1
TGTGCCAGCAGCTCGACGGGGGGCCCCTACAATGAGCAGTTCTTC
CASSSTGGPYNEQFF
>TRBV12-3/TRBV12-4|few|TRBD2|TRBJ2-4
TGTGCCAGCAGTTCGGGACTAGCGGGAGCCAAAAACATTCAGTACTTC
CASSSGLAGAKNIQYF
>TRBV12-3/TRBV12-4|few|TRBD2|TRBJ2-1
TGTGCCAGCAGCCAACACCCGGGACTAGCAGGTTCCTACAATGAGCAGTTCTTC
CASSQHPGLAGSYNEQFF
>TRBV6-2/TRBV6-3|few|TRBD2|TRBJ2-7
TGTGCCATCGGACTAGCTTTACCGGGGGAGCAGTACTTC
CAIGLALPGEQYF
>TRBV5-1|.|TRBD2|TRBJ2-7
TGCGCCAGCGGATTAGCGGGGTCCTACGAGCAGTACTTC
CASGLAGSYEQYF
>TRBV20-1|few|.|TRBJ1-1
TGCAGTGCTAGAGATCCATGGGAGGCAGGCAGGACTGAAGCTTTCTTT
CSARDPWEAGRTEAFF
>TRBV11-2|few|.|TRBJ2-1
TGTGCCAGCAGGGAAATACGAGGGGCGGCGAACAATGAGCAGTTCTTC
CASREIRGAANNEQFF
>TRBV29-1|many|TRBD2|TRBJ2-5
TGCAGCGTTGCCGGGGCTAGCGGGAGGGCCCCAGAGACCCAGTACTTC
CSVAGASGRAPETQYF
>TRBV28|.|TRBD1|TRBJ2-5
TGTGCCAGCAGTTCACTCACAGGGGGAGCACAAGAGACCCAGTACTTC
CASSSLTGGAQETQYF
>TRBV12-3/TRBV12-4|.|TRBD2|TRBJ2-2
TGTGCCAGCAGTCCCGGACTAGCGGGGGGGACCGGGGAGCTGTTTTTT
CASSPGLAGGTGELFF
>TRBV24-1|.|TRBD1|TRBJ2-5
TGTGCCACCAGTGACCCACAGGGGTTCCGTCAAGAGACCCAGTACTTC
CATSDPQGFRQETQYF
>TRBV20-1|.|TRBD2|TRBJ2-7
TGCAGTGCCCTAGGACTAGCTAGCGAGCAGTACTTC
CSALGLASEQYF
>TRBV12-3/TRBV12-4|few|TRBD1|TRBJ2-5
TGTGCCAGCAGTTCCCACAGGGGGCGGGAGACCCAGTACTTC
CASSSHRGRETQYF
>TRBV6-2/TRBV6-3|.|.|TRBJ2-7
TGTGCCAGCAGTTACGCCACCTTACAGACCTACGAGCAGTACTTC
CASSYATLQTYEQYF
>TRBV5-8|few|.|TRBJ1-6
TGTGCCAGCAGCTTTGGATTGGCTTCACCCCTCCACTTT
CASSFGLASPLHF
>TRBV12-3/TRBV12-4|.|.|TRBJ2-5
TGTGCCAGCAGTTTGCACAACCAAGAGACCCAGTACTTC
CASSLHNQETQYF
>TRBV5-1|few|TRBD1|TRBJ2-5
TGCGCCAGCAGCTCTCTTTGGGCAGGGGGCTTAGAGACCCAGTACTTC
CASSSLWAGGLETQYF
>TRBV11-2|.|TRBD1|TRBJ2-7
TGTGCCAGCAGCTTAAGATCCCGGACAGGGGGCCTAGCAAAGCAGTACTTC
CASSLRSRTGGLAKQYF
>TRBV27|few|.|TRBJ1-2
TGTGCCAGCAGTTGGACAGCTAACTATGGCTACACCTTC
CASSWTANYGYTF
>TRBV20-1|.|TRBD2|TRBJ2-1
TGCAGTGCTAGAGATAGCGGGGGGGCTCCGTTCTTC
CSARDSGGAPFF
>TRBV29-1|many|.|TRBJ2-1
TGCAGCGTTGACGAGGGTACGGGATCCTACAATGAGCAGTTCTTC
CSVDEGTGSYNEQFF